This note documents a single T cell receptor beta chain sequence. In the original analysis: Nucleated cell counts were estimated from reference gene primer amplification. The data were produced by immunoSEQ multiplex PCR, yet TCRdb's version contains in-frame clones alone and is incomplete. For V, J and clone size, that table is used; D and trimming come from the DNA. The sample carries fewer than 70,000 clones, over 80% recorded once. This sample stems from a study of blood T cell repertoires in COVID-19. For the study at large: Sources were T cells, B-cell-depleted T cells, or PBMCs; the material itself was cDNA or gDNA.

This CDR3 is built from 15 residues. Trimming shortened V by 5 bases and J by 0 bases, and 14 bases separated the two germline ends. CDR1 is LGHDT and CDR2 is YNNKEL in the germline V gene (reference sequence). This chain joins TRBV3-1 (or the pseudogene TRBV3-2) and TRBJ2-7, with unresolved D. This TCR came from a human donor in a cohort sampled during active COVID-19. What was sequenced was peripheral blood. The CDR3: CASSISASVSYEQYF. CDR3 bases: TGTGCCAGCAGCATCAGCGCTTCAGTCTCCTACGAGCAGTACTTC.